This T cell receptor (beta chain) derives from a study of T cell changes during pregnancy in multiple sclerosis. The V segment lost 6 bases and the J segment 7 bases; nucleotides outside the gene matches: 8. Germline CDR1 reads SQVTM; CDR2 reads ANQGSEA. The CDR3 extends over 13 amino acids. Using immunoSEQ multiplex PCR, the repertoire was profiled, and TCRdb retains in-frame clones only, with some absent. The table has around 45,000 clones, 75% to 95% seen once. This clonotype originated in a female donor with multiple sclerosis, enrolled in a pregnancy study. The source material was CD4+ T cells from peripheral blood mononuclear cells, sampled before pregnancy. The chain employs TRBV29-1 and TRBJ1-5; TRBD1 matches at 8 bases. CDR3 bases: TGCAGCGTGGACAGGGCAGGGGGGCAGCCCCAGCATTTT. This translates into CSVDRAGGQPQHF.